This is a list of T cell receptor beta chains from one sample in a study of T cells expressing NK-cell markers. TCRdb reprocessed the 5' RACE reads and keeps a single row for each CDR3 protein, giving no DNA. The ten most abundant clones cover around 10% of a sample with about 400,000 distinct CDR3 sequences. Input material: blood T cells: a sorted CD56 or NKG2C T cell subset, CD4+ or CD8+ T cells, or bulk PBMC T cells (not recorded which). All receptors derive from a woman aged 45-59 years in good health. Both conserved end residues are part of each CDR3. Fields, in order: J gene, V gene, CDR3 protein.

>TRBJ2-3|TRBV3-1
CASSWTAVDTQYF
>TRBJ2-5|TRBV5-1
CASSLGPRGNARETQYF
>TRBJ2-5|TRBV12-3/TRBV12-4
CASSLSQPGAAQETQYF
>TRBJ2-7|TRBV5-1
CASSELAGPYEQYF
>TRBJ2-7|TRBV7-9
CAGGPVFRYEQYF
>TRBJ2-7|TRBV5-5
CASSLAPDSSYEQYF
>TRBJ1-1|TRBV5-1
CASSLQLLGNTEAFF
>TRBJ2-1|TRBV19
CATGTSGNEQFF
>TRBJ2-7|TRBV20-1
CSASWFRVPNSYEQYF
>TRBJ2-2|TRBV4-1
CASSRTETNTGELFF
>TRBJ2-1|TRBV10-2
CALSEGGRGYNEQFF
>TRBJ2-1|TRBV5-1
CASSPPTGTSGSNEQFF
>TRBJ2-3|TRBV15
CATSRDEIGSGEDTQYF
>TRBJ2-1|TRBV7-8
CASSRPGQGAILEQFF
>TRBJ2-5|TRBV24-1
CATSVRGGRETQYF
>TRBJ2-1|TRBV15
CATSRERLAGGYYNEQFF
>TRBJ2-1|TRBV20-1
CSASRRLASEWDEQFF
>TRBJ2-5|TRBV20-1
CSARVAPFAKETQYF
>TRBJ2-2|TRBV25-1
CASSVRRSSNTGELFF
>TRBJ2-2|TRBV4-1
CASSQVLGVGTGELFF
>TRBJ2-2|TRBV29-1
CSVAWLTSNTGELFF
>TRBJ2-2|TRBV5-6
CASSLVLRGNTGELFF
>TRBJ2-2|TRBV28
CASSLGRRYTGELFF
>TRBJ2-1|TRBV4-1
CASSQERHYNEQFF
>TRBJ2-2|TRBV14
CASSQVWGPKAGELFF
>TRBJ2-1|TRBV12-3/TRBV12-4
CASSPHWSSGISHEQFF
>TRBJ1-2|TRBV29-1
CSVEGRQSGYTF
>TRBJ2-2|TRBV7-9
CASSSTLAGVNTGELFF
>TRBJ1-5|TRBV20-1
CSATQGFGQPQHF
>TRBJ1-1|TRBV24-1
CATSGRDTHEAFF
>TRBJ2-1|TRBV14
CASSQIAGSYNEQFF
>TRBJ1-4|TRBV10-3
CAISETLDTINEKLFF
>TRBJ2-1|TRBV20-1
CSARARAGGGTPGNEQFF
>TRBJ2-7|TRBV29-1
CSGGLANYEQYF
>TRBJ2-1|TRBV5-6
CASSLDRQLYTEQFF
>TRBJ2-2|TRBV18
CASSPVTGTGNTGELFF
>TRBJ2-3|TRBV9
CASSTRTSGSTADTQYF
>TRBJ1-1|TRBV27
CASSFEENTEAFF
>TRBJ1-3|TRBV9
CASSVEFRNTIYF
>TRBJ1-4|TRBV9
CASSVGGRVPPNEKLFF
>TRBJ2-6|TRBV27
CASSLEGAIGANVLTF
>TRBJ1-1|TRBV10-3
CAISEGLRTATSTEAFF
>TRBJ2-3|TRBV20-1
CSARAPSEKKVQYF
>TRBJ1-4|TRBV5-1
CASSWSGINEKLFF
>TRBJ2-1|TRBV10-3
CAISDLAGGRGEQFF
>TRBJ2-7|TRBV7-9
CASSWSQEQYF
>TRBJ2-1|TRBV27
CASSFYPGQGANEQFF
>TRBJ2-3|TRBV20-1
CSARVAGGGDTQYF
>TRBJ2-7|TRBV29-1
CSVASGSPYEQYF
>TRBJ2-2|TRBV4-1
CASSTSGLTGELFF
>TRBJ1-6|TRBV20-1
CSARDLAGLELNSPLHF
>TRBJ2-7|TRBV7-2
CASSITGFTGEQYF
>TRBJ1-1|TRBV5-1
CASSSPSANTEAFF
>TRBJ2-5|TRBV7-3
CASSLGVAETQYF
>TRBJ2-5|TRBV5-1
CASSLTQRGQETQYF
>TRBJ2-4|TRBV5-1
CASSLEPRQGGLQYF
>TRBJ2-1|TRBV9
CASSVRGRLEQFF
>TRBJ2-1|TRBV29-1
CSVEGGWGGQYNEQFF
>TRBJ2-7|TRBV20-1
CSARPPAGEQYF
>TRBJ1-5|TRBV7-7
CASSRSVNQPQHF